This T cell receptor beta chain was found in a study of OX40 agonist ivuxolimab in advanced cancers. This clone was seen a handful of times. Its antigen remains unknown. Whole-study results and caveats: The expanded peripheral T cells' antigen specificity was not determined. Some of the nonresponding patients also showed low levels of normalized T-cell clonal expansion.

The data were produced by immunoSEQ multiplex PCR, yet TCRdb's version contains in-frame clones alone and is incomplete. The sample has 75,000 to 100,000 clones, 90% to 95% seen once. Autoimmune disease history or systemic immunosuppression excluded patients. Drawing of blood for sampling happened at baseline, at cycle 4 day 1, and at cycle 7 day 1. The sample was CD4+ or CD8+ T cells sorted from blood, taken in a trial of the OX40 agonist ivuxolimab. The receptor's source is an adult with an advanced solid tumor such as melanoma, head and neck, liver or kidney cancer.

CDR3 in amino acids: CSVESGTYYTDTQYF. In DNA form, the CDR3 reads TGCAGCGTTGAAAGTGGGACATATTACACAGATACGCAGTATTTT. This chain connects TRBV29-1 to TRBJ2-3; D perhaps matches TRBD1 (6 bases). Germline values: CDR1 SQVTM, CDR2 ANQGSEA. The V end was cut by 2 bases, the J end by 2 bases, with 14 bases between. This CDR3 has 15 residues.